A selection of T cell receptor beta chains follows, all from one sample in a study of blood T cells in healthy people across ages. TCRdb re-called the 5' RACE reads through MiXCR, storing one row per CDR3 protein. The sample records just under 750,000 distinct CDR3 sequences, over 20% being singletons. The sequenced material came from blood. The receptors were gathered from a man between 65 and 85 years old in good health. CDR3s include the opening cysteine and the closing phenylalanine or tryptophan. A D gene is named only where the DNA matches it firmly. Expanded clones get a size class; other rows say once, few or many, or leave the size out.

CDR3 protein: CSVAPTNEQFF
CDR3 DNA: TGCAGCGTTGCACCAACCAATGAGCAGTTCTTC
clone size: many
D gene: NA
V gene: TRBV29-1
J gene: TRBJ2-1

CDR3 protein: CASSRERGASYEQYF
CDR3 DNA: TGCGCCAGCAGCCGCGAGCGGGGGGCCTCCTACGAGCAGTACTTC
clone size: NA
D gene: TRBD2
V gene: TRBV5-1
J gene: TRBJ2-7

CDR3 protein: CASSPRTSGSNEQFF
CDR3 DNA: TGTGCCAGCAGCCCTAGGACTAGCGGGAGCAATGAGCAGTTCTTC
clone size: many
D gene: TRBD2
V gene: TRBV5-5
J gene: TRBJ2-1

CDR3 protein: CAITGTRVGYTF
CDR3 DNA: TGTGCCATCACCGGGACGAGGGTTGGCTACACCTTC
clone size: NA
D gene: NA
V gene: TRBV10-3
J gene: TRBJ1-2

CDR3 protein: CASTPSTYNEQFF
CDR3 DNA: TGTGCCAGCACCCCCAGTACCTACAATGAGCAGTTCTTC
clone size: many
D gene: NA
V gene: TRBV28
J gene: TRBJ2-1

CDR3 protein: CASRGGQFNYGYTF
CDR3 DNA: TGTGCCAGCAGGGGGGGACAGTTCAACTATGGCTACACCTTC
clone size: NA
D gene: TRBD1
V gene: TRBV6-6
J gene: TRBJ1-2

CDR3 protein: CASSQAGALFF
CDR3 DNA: TGTGCCAGCAGCCAAGCAGGCGCACTGTTTTTT
clone size: NA
D gene: NA
V gene: TRBV3-1
J gene: TRBJ1-4

CDR3 protein: CAISEPPGLAGGDRQFF
CDR3 DNA: TGTGCCATCAGTGAGCCTCCGGGACTAGCGGGGGGGGATCGGCAGTTCTTC
clone size: few
D gene: TRBD2
V gene: TRBV10-3
J gene: TRBJ2-1

CDR3 protein: CASSEPRRAEAFF
CDR3 DNA: TGCGCCAGCAGCGAACCCCGACGGGCTGAAGCTTTCTTT
clone size: few
D gene: NA
V gene: TRBV5-1
J gene: TRBJ1-1

CDR3 protein: CASSSRGSAKNIQYF
CDR3 DNA: TGTGCCAGCAGTTCAAGGGGTTCAGCCAAAAACATTCAGTACTTC
clone size: few
D gene: NA
V gene: TRBV28
J gene: TRBJ2-4

CDR3 protein: CASTLGGLAGKETQYF
CDR3 DNA: TGTGCCAGCACCCTTGGCGGACTAGCCGGCAAAGAGACCCAGTACTTC
clone size: few
D gene: TRBD2
V gene: TRBV12-3/TRBV12-4
J gene: TRBJ2-5

CDR3 protein: CAYLPGVGTEAFF
CDR3 DNA: TGTGCCTACCTACCCGGGGTCGGGACTGAAGCTTTCTTT
clone size: few
D gene: NA
V gene: TRBV28
J gene: TRBJ1-1

CDR3 protein: CASSSSTGQSGYTF
CDR3 DNA: TGTGCCAGCAGTTCGTCGACAGGACAGTCCGGCTACACCTTC
clone size: NA
D gene: NA
V gene: TRBV27
J gene: TRBJ1-2

CDR3 protein: CASRDYHGRREKLFF
CDR3 DNA: TGTGCCAGCAGGGACTACCATGGCCGCCGGGAAAAACTGTTTTTT
clone size: NA
D gene: NA
V gene: TRBV28
J gene: TRBJ1-4

CDR3 protein: CASNNAGSGGYTF
CDR3 DNA: TGTGCCAGCAATAACGCCGGGTCAGGTGGCTACACCTTC
clone size: NA
D gene: NA
V gene: TRBV28
J gene: TRBJ1-2

CDR3 protein: CASSPSGSYNEKLFF
CDR3 DNA: TGTGCCAGCTCACCTTCTGGAAGCTATAATGAAAAACTGTTTTTT
clone size: many
D gene: NA
V gene: TRBV18
J gene: TRBJ1-4

CDR3 protein: CASSFRPQGNEKLFF
CDR3 DNA: TGTGCCAGCAGCTTCAGGCCCCAGGGTAATGAAAAACTGTTTTTT
clone size: NA
D gene: NA
V gene: TRBV9
J gene: TRBJ1-4

CDR3 protein: CASSFPGGYNEQFF
CDR3 DNA: TGTGCCAGCTCCTTCCCGGGGGGCTACAATGAGCAGTTCTTC
clone size: many
D gene: TRBD2
V gene: TRBV28
J gene: TRBJ2-1

CDR3 protein: CASSLDQGDEKLFF
CDR3 DNA: TGCGCCAGCAGCCTGGATCAGGGAGATGAAAAACTGTTTTTT
clone size: NA
D gene: NA
V gene: TRBV5-1
J gene: TRBJ1-4

CDR3 protein: CASSHAPEYNEQFF
CDR3 DNA: TGTGCCAGCAGCCATGCTCCTGAGTACAATGAGCAGTTCTTC
clone size: NA
D gene: NA
V gene: TRBV3-1
J gene: TRBJ2-1

CDR3 protein: CASSLGAPLAGQETQYF
CDR3 DNA: TGTGCCAGCAGCTTAGGGGCTCCCCTAGCGGGCCAAGAGACCCAGTACTTC
clone size: NA
D gene: TRBD2
V gene: TRBV7-2
J gene: TRBJ2-5

CDR3 protein: CASSTYGDSANYEQYF
CDR3 DNA: TGTGCCAGCAGCACATATGGGGACTCGGCGAATTACGAGCAGTACTTC
clone size: NA
D gene: NA
V gene: TRBV7-6
J gene: TRBJ2-7

CDR3 protein: CASSTTADRVYEQYF
CDR3 DNA: TGTGCCAGCAGCACAACAGCGGACAGGGTCTACGAGCAGTACTTC
clone size: NA
D gene: TRBD1
V gene: TRBV5-5
J gene: TRBJ2-7

CDR3 protein: CSASPPGRNNEKLFF
CDR3 DNA: TGCAGTGCTAGCCCACCTGGGAGAAATAATGAAAAACTGTTTTTT
clone size: NA
D gene: NA
V gene: TRBV20-1
J gene: TRBJ1-4

CDR3 protein: CASSPLTPTDTQYF
CDR3 DNA: TGTGCCAGCAGTCCACTTACACCGACAGATACGCAGTATTTT
clone size: few
D gene: NA
V gene: TRBV6-1
J gene: TRBJ2-3

CDR3 protein: CASSSGQDGLKSRAF
CDR3 DNA: TGTGCCAGCAGCTCAGGACAGGACGGGTTAAAAAGTCGGGCCTTC
clone size: few
D gene: TRBD1
V gene: TRBV7-9
J gene: TRBJ1-2

CDR3 protein: CASSQDPWNTEAFF
CDR3 DNA: TGTGCCAGCAGCCAAGATCCATGGAACACTGAAGCTTTCTTT
clone size: NA
D gene: NA
V gene: TRBV14
J gene: TRBJ1-1

CDR3 protein: CSVGDRGRRETQYF
CDR3 DNA: TGCAGCGTTGGGGACAGGGGGCGAAGAGAGACCCAGTACTTC
clone size: NA
D gene: TRBD1
V gene: TRBV29-1
J gene: TRBJ2-5

CDR3 protein: CASRKTVDTQYF
CDR3 DNA: TGTGCCAGCAGAAAGACAGTAGATACGCAGTATTTT
clone size: few
D gene: NA
V gene: TRBV27
J gene: TRBJ2-3

CDR3 protein: CASNLGGAETQYF
CDR3 DNA: TGTGCCAGTAATTTGGGGGGCGCCGAGACCCAGTACTTC
clone size: few
D gene: NA
V gene: TRBV12-3/TRBV12-4
J gene: TRBJ2-5

CDR3 protein: CASSHKPLGDRGLQNF
CDR3 DNA: TGTGCCAGCAGCCACAAGCCTCTTGGGGACAGGGGCCTTCAAAACTTC
clone size: NA
D gene: TRBD1
V gene: TRBV4-2
J gene: TRBJ1-2

CDR3 protein: CASSLAGQAEAFF
CDR3 DNA: TGCGCCAGCAGCTTGGCCGGACAAGCCGAAGCCTTCTTT
clone size: few
D gene: NA
V gene: TRBV5-1
J gene: TRBJ1-1

CDR3 protein: CASSLGALSTDTQYF
CDR3 DNA: TGTGCCAGCAGTTTAGGGGCCTTGAGCACAGATACGCAGTATTTT
clone size: many
D gene: NA
V gene: TRBV27
J gene: TRBJ2-3

CDR3 protein: CASSFKRTSGGVAGEQFF
CDR3 DNA: TGTGCCAGCAGCTTCAAACGGACTAGCGGAGGTGTGGCAGGAGAGCAGTTCTTC
clone size: NA
D gene: TRBD2
V gene: TRBV11-2
J gene: TRBJ2-1

CDR3 protein: CASSLLPTGVEQYF
CDR3 DNA: TGTGCCAGCAGCCTTTTACCGACAGGGGTCGAGCAGTACTTC
clone size: once
D gene: TRBD1
V gene: TRBV27
J gene: TRBJ2-7

CDR3 protein: CASTWTTNTEAFF
CDR3 DNA: TGCGCCAGCACCTGGACAACGAACACTGAAGCTTTCTTT
clone size: few
D gene: NA
V gene: TRBV5-1
J gene: TRBJ1-1

CDR3 protein: CASSLGTGVNTGELFF
CDR3 DNA: TGTGCCAGCAGCTTAGGAACAGGAGTGAACACCGGGGAGCTGTTTTTT
clone size: NA
D gene: NA
V gene: TRBV11-2
J gene: TRBJ2-2

CDR3 protein: CATSRGLAGSGDTQYF
CDR3 DNA: TGTGCCACCAGCAGAGGACTAGCGGGGTCAGGTGATACGCAGTATTTT
clone size: NA
D gene: TRBD2
V gene: TRBV15
J gene: TRBJ2-3

CDR3 protein: CASRRFRPSGELFF
CDR3 DNA: TGTGCCAGCAGGAGATTTAGGCCCAGCGGGGAGCTGTTTTTT
clone size: NA
D gene: NA
V gene: TRBV6-2/TRBV6-3
J gene: TRBJ2-2

CDR3 protein: CSVEEDRQGSHYEQYF
CDR3 DNA: TGCAGCGTTGAAGAAGACCGACAGGGAAGTCACTACGAGCAGTACTTC
clone size: few
D gene: TRBD1
V gene: TRBV29-1
J gene: TRBJ2-7

CDR3 protein: CATTDSNNSPLHF
CDR3 DNA: TGTGCCACCACGGACAGCAATAATTCACCCCTCCACTTT
clone size: NA
D gene: NA
V gene: TRBV18
J gene: TRBJ1-6

CDR3 protein: CASSGGQRETQYF
CDR3 DNA: TGTGCCAGCAGTGGGGGACAGAGAGAGACCCAGTACTTC
clone size: NA
D gene: TRBD1
V gene: TRBV12-3/TRBV12-4
J gene: TRBJ2-5

CDR3 protein: CASSGTGQASYGYTF
CDR3 DNA: TGTGCCAGCAGCGGAACGGGACAGGCTTCCTATGGCTACACCTTC
clone size: NA
D gene: TRBD1
V gene: TRBV11-2
J gene: TRBJ1-2

CDR3 protein: CSAPGLADIHIQYF
CDR3 DNA: TGCAGTGCCCCCGGACTAGCGGATATACACATTCAGTACTTC
clone size: once
D gene: TRBD2
V gene: TRBV20-1
J gene: TRBJ2-4

CDR3 protein: CAVYSYNEQFF
CDR3 DNA: TGTGCAGTTTACTCCTACAATGAGCAGTTCTTC
clone size: NA
D gene: NA
V gene: TRBV7-9
J gene: TRBJ2-1

CDR3 protein: CASSPDSPEYGYTF
CDR3 DNA: TGCGCCAGCAGCCCGGACAGTCCGGAGTATGGCTACACCTTC
clone size: NA
D gene: NA
V gene: TRBV5-1
J gene: TRBJ1-2

CDR3 protein: CASKTGPGELFF
CDR3 DNA: TGTGCCAGCAAAACAGGGCCCGGGGAGCTGTTTTTT
clone size: few
D gene: NA
V gene: TRBV6-2/TRBV6-3
J gene: TRBJ2-2

CDR3 protein: CASSPVAQYTDTQYF
CDR3 DNA: TGTGCCAGCAGTCCCGTAGCGCAGTACACAGATACGCAGTATTTT
clone size: NA
D gene: NA
V gene: TRBV7-8
J gene: TRBJ2-3

CDR3 protein: CASSVDPHEKLFF
CDR3 DNA: TGTGCCAGTAGTGTGGACCCCCACGAAAAACTGTTTTTT
clone size: few
D gene: NA
V gene: TRBV19
J gene: TRBJ1-4

CDR3 protein: CASGHQETQYF
CDR3 DNA: TGTGCCAGCGGTCACCAAGAGACCCAGTACTTC
clone size: NA
D gene: NA
V gene: TRBV27
J gene: TRBJ2-5

CDR3 protein: CASSQIPGGQNTDTQYF
CDR3 DNA: TGTGCCAGCAGCCAAATCCCCGGTGGACAGAACACAGATACGCAGTATTTT
clone size: NA
D gene: NA
V gene: TRBV14
J gene: TRBJ2-3

CDR3 protein: CAGLTDTQYF
CDR3 DNA: TGCGCCGGCCTAACAGATACGCAGTATTTT
clone size: NA
D gene: NA
V gene: TRBV5-1
J gene: TRBJ2-3

CDR3 protein: CASSLGLMNHEQFF
CDR3 DNA: TGTGCCAGCAGTTTGGGGTTGATGAATCATGAGCAGTTCTTC
clone size: NA
D gene: NA
V gene: TRBV12-3/TRBV12-4
J gene: TRBJ2-1

CDR3 protein: CASCEHWGGGETQYF
CDR3 DNA: TGTGCCAGCTGCGAACATTGGGGCGGGGGAGAGACCCAGTACTTC
clone size: few
D gene: TRBD2
V gene: TRBV11-2
J gene: TRBJ2-5